Listed below are T cell receptor beta chains from one sample, sequenced in a study of CD8+ T cells in alopecia areata. Clones were sequenced by immunoSEQ multiplex PCR, and TCRdb holds only the in-frame ones, with some missing. The sample includes 90,000 to 130,000 clones, 58% of them seen just once. Sample: NKG2D-low CD8+ T cells sorted from blood. The receptors were sampled from a human donor with alopecia areata. CDR3s include the opening cysteine and the closing phenylalanine or tryptophan. A D gene is named only where the DNA matches it firmly. Not all rows give a size; the values are once, few, many and, for expanded clones, a class.

j_call d_call clone_size v_call cdr3_nt cdr3_aa
TRBJ2-7 TRBD1 NA TRBV2 TGTGCCAGCAGTGTAGGGGACAGGAACTCCTACGAGCAGTACTTC CASSVGDRNSYEQYF
TRBJ1-2 NA NA TRBV30 TGTGCCTGGAGTGTACGTGGACTTATCGGGGGCTACACCTTC CAWSVRGLIGGYTF
TRBJ2-5 NA NA TRBV6-5 TGTGCCAGCAGTTACGATGGTGGAGGACAAGAGACCCAGTACTTC CASSYDGGGQETQYF
TRBJ1-5 NA NA TRBV27 TGTGCCAGCGCTATGTATAGCAATCAGCCCCAGCATTTT CASAMYSNQPQHF
TRBJ2-3 TRBD2 few TRBV12-5 TGTGCTACGATGGTAGCGGGAAGCACAGATACGCAGTATTTT CATMVAGSTDTQYF
TRBJ2-1 NA NA TRBV7-3 TGTGCCAGCAGCTTCAGGGGCGATGAGCAGTTCTTC CASSFRGDEQFF
TRBJ2-7 TRBD2 few TRBV29-1 TGCAGCGTCCGGACTAGCGGGACCTACGAGCAGTACTTC CSVRTSGTYEQYF
TRBJ2-7 NA NA TRBV6-5 TGTGCCACCCGGGCCAGCTACGAGCAGTACTTC CATRASYEQYF
TRBJ2-5 TRBD2 NA TRBV7-8 TGTGCCAGCAGCTCCGGCGGGTTAGCGGGAGGGGAATTTAGAGGGACCCAGTACTTC CASSSGGLAGGEFRGTQYF
TRBJ2-3 NA NA TRBV9 TGTGCCAGCAGCGGAGATACGCAGTATTTT CASSGDTQYF
TRBJ2-7 NA NA TRBV4-1 TGCGCCAGCACCAGAACCACGCAAGTGTACGAGCAGTACTTC CASTRTTQVYEQYF
TRBJ2-1 TRBD1 NA TRBV19 TGTGCCAGTACAGGAACAGGGGATGAGCAGTTCTTC CASTGTGDEQFF
TRBJ2-7 TRBD2 NA TRBV27 TGTGCCAGCAGAAACCCCCTAGCGGGAAGGGACGAGCAGTACTTC CASRNPLAGRDEQYF
TRBJ2-1 NA NA TRBV28 TGTGCCAGCAGTCTCGGGCAGGGCTCCAATGAGCAGTTCTTC CASSLGQGSNEQFF
TRBJ2-1 NA few TRBV6-5 TGTGCCAGCAGTTACGCCGGGACCTGGGGTGAGCAGTTCTTC CASSYAGTWGEQFF
TRBJ1-2 NA NA TRBV9 TGTGCCAGCACCACAACAGGGAACTATGGCTACACCTTC CASTTTGNYGYTF
TRBJ2-3 NA NA TRBV2 TGTGCCAGCATAGGCTTGGGCCCAGATACGCAGTATTTT CASIGLGPDTQYF
TRBJ1-1 TRBD1 NA TRBV28 TGTGCCAGCAGTAGGACAGGGACTGAAGCTTTCTTT CASSRTGTEAFF
TRBJ2-7 NA NA TRBV5-1 TGCGCCAGCAGCTTATATGATACATCCTACGAGCAGTACTTC CASSLYDTSYEQYF
TRBJ2-7 NA NA TRBV27 TGTGCCAGCAGTTTATCGCCCACCTACGAGCAGTACTTC CASSLSPTYEQYF
TRBJ2-7 NA few TRBV28 TGTGCCAGCAGTTTCCGGGACTACGAGCAGTACTTC CASSFRDYEQYF
TRBJ2-1 NA once TRBV30 TGTGCCTGGAGTGTGTACGCGCCTGAGCAGTTCTTC CAWSVYAPEQFF
TRBJ2-5 NA NA TRBV4-2 TGTGCCAGCAGCCACCAAGAGACCCAGTACTTC CASSHQETQYF
TRBJ2-1 TRBD2 few TRBV13 TGTGCCAGCAGGGAGACTAGCGGGACCCACAATGAGCAGTTCTTC CASRETSGTHNEQFF
TRBJ2-6 NA NA TRBV27 TGTGCCAGCAGTTTGGGCAGCGCTGCCAACGTCCTGACTTTC CASSLGSAANVLTF
TRBJ1-1 NA few TRBV7-9 TGTGCCAGCAACACGCGCGGGGGGCCGAACACTGAAGCTTTCTTT CASNTRGGPNTEAFF
TRBJ2-1 TRBD1 NA TRBV5-1 TGCGCCAGCAGCGCCGGGACAGGGTTCGATGAGCAGTTCTTC CASSAGTGFDEQFF
TRBJ2-1 NA NA TRBV7-9 TGTGCCAGCAGTTCTAGTGGCAATGAGCAGTTCTTC CASSSSGNEQFF
TRBJ2-1 NA NA TRBV29-1 TGCAGCGTTGATGGATCGGTAGGGGGGAGCTCCTACAATGAGCAGTTCTTC CSVDGSVGGSSYNEQFF
TRBJ2-7 TRBD2 NA TRBV28 TGTGCCAGCACCCCGGCGGGAGTCGGTTACGAGCAGTACTTC CASTPAGVGYEQYF
TRBJ2-7 TRBD2 NA TRBV5-1 TGCGCCAGCAGCTTAACCTACCCTAGCGGACCCTGGGTCGAGCAGTACTTC CASSLTYPSGPWVEQYF
TRBJ1-5 NA NA TRBV6-1 TGTGCCAGCAGTGAGGACCCAGCCCTCTATAGCAATCAGCCCCAGCATTTT CASSEDPALYSNQPQHF
TRBJ2-4 TRBD1 once TRBV11-3 TGTGCCAGCAGCCCTAGGGGGACAGGGACCAAAAACATTCAGTACTTC CASSPRGTGTKNIQYF
TRBJ2-1 TRBD2 NA TRBV7-8 TGTGCCAGCTGGGAGGGACTAGGGGGCAATGAGCAGTTCTTC CASWEGLGGNEQFF
TRBJ2-7 TRBD2 few TRBV9 TGTGCCAGCAGCGTAGATTGGGCTAGCGGGAGGAGAGAGCAGTACTTC CASSVDWASGRREQYF
TRBJ2-6 TRBD1 NA TRBV30 TGTGCCTGGAGTGTTTTAGACAGGGACTCTGGGGCCAACGTCCTGACTTTC CAWSVLDRDSGANVLTF
TRBJ2-1 TRBD1 NA TRBV11-2 TGTGCCAGCAGCTTAGATTGGGACAGGGGTTATGAGCAGTTCTTC CASSLDWDRGYEQFF
TRBJ1-1 NA few TRBV7-9 TGTGCCAGCAGCTTCGGAGGGAACACTGAAGCTTTCTTT CASSFGGNTEAFF
TRBJ2-7 NA NA TRBV7-9 TGTGCCAGCAGCTTCTCAGGGGACGAGCAGTACTTC CASSFSGDEQYF
TRBJ2-2 NA few TRBV14 TGTGCCAGCAGCCAGCTCGCCGGGGACGCCGGGGAGCTGTTTTTT CASSQLAGDAGELFF
TRBJ2-1 NA NA TRBV13 TGTGCCAGCAGCGTTAGCCAGGGAGAGCAGTTCTTC CASSVSQGEQFF
TRBJ2-2 NA NA TRBV5-1 TGCGCCAGCAGCTTAGGACAGTTTACGAACACCGGGGAGCTGTTTTTT CASSLGQFTNTGELFF
TRBJ2-3 NA NA TRBV13 TGTGCCAGCAGCTTAGGTCAGCCATCGGTCAAGATCACAGATACGCAGTATTTT CASSLGQPSVKITDTQYF
TRBJ2-1 TRBD2 NA TRBV28 TGTGCCAGCAGTTTCCTGGGGACTAGCGGGAGTAGTGAGCAGTTCTTC CASSFLGTSGSSEQFF
TRBJ2-7 TRBD1 NA TRBV13 TGTGCCACCACTGGACAGGGCGAAGTGCAGTACTTC CATTGQGEVQYF
TRBJ1-1 TRBD1 NA TRBV4-1 TGCGCCAGCAGCCAGGCAAACAGGGGGCTCGGGGCTTTCTTT CASSQANRGLGAFF
TRBJ2-7 NA NA TRBV7-2 TGTGCCAGCAGCTTTCCAGGATTCGAGCAGTACTTC CASSFPGFEQYF
TRBJ2-7 NA NA TRBV6-1 TGTGCCAGCAGTGAATCGGCGGGCTTATTGCAGTACTTC CASSESAGLLQYF
TRBJ1-5 NA NA TRBV2 TGTGCCACGGGGCCTACTGACAATCAGCCCCAGCATTTT CATGPTDNQPQHF
TRBJ2-5 NA NA TRBV10-3 TGTGCCATCAGTGGAGGGACGAAGGGGTTGGAGACCCAGTACTTC CAISGGTKGLETQYF
TRBJ1-2 TRBD1 NA TRBV27 TGTGCCAGCAGAGGACAGGGGAACTATGGCTACACCTTC CASRGQGNYGYTF
TRBJ2-4 TRBD1 NA TRBV28 TGTGCCAGCAGCCCTGGGACAGGGAAAAACATTCAGTACTTC CASSPGTGKNIQYF
TRBJ2-6 NA NA TRBV2 TGTGCCAGCAGACGTGGGGGAAGAGGGGCCAACGTCCTGACTTTC CASRRGGRGANVLTF
TRBJ1-2 NA NA TRBV6-5 TGTGCCAGCAGCCCGGTGAGGACGGCGTGGGGCTACACCTTC CASSPVRTAWGYTF
TRBJ2-7 NA few TRBV5-6 TGTGCCAGCAGCTTGGGGAGCACCGAGCAGTACTTC CASSLGSTEQYF
TRBJ2-3 NA NA TRBV29-1 TGCAGGACAAACAGGGACCCAGATACGCAGTATTTT CRTNRDPDTQYF
TRBJ2-7 NA NA TRBV7-6 TGTGCCAGCAGCCTAAGTCTAGCAGGGGGGTACGAGCAGTACTTC CASSLSLAGGYEQYF